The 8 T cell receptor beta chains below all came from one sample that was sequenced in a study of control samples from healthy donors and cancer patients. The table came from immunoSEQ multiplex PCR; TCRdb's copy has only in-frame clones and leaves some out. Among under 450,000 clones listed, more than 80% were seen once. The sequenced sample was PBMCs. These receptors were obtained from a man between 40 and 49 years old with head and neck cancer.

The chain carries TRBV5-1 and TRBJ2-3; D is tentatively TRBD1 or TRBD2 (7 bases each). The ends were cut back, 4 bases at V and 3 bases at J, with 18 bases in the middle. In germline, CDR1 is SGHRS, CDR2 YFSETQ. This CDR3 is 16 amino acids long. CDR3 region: CASSRGDSVTTDTQYF. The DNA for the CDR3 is TGCGCCAGCAGCCGGGGGGACAGCGTCACAACAGATACGCAGTATTTT. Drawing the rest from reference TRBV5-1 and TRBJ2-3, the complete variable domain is KAGVTQTPRYLIKTRGQQVTLSCSPISGHRSVSWYQQTPGQGLQFLFEYFSETQRNKGNFPGRFSGRQFSNSRSEMNVSTLELGDSALYLCASSRGDSVTTDTQYFGPGTRLTVL.

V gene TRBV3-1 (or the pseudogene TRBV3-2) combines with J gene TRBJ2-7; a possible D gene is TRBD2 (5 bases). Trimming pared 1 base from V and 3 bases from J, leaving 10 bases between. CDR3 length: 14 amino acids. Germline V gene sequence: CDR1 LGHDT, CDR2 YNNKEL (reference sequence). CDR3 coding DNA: TGTGCCAGCAGCCAAGTCGGACGGGGCTACGAGCAGTACTTC. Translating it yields CASSQVGRGYEQYF.

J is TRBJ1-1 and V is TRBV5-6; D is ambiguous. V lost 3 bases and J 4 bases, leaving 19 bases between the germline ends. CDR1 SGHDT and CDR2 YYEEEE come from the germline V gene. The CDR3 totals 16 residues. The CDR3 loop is CASSWRVRGGGTEAFF. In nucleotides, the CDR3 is TGTGCCAGCAGCTGGAGGGTGCGGGGTGGCGGCACTGAAGCTTTCTTT.

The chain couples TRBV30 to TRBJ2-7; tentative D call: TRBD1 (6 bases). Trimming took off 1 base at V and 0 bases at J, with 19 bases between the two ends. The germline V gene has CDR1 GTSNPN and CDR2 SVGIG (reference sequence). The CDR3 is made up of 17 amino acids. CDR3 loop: CAWSGGQPYSSSYEQYF. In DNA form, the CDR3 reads TGTGCCTGGAGTGGCGGACAGCCCTACTCTAGCTCCTACGAGCAGTACTTC.

CDR3 DNA sequence: TGTGCCAGCAGCTTAGGGTCAGGGTGGGTAGACAATCAGCCCCAGCATTTT. It is translated as CASSLGSGWVDNQPQHF. V usage is TRBV7-8 and J usage is TRBJ1-5, with D maybe TRBD1 (5 bases). Germline V lookup: CDR1 SGHVS, CDR2 FQNEAQ. The CDR3 has 17 amino acids. V gave up 1 base and J gave up 3 bases, with 16 bases separating them.

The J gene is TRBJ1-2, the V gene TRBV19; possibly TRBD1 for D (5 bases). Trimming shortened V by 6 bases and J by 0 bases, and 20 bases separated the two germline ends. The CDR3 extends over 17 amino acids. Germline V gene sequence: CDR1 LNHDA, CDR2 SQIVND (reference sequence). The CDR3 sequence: CASSPTSGTLSNYGYTF. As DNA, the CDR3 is TGTGCCAGTAGCCCCACCTCGGGGACCCTATCTAACTATGGCTACACCTTC.

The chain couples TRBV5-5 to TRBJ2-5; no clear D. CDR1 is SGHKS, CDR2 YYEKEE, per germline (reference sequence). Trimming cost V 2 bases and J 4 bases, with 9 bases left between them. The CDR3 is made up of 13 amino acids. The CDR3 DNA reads TGTGCCAGCAGCTTAGACGGACCAGAGACCCAGTACTTC. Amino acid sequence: CASSLDGPETQYF.

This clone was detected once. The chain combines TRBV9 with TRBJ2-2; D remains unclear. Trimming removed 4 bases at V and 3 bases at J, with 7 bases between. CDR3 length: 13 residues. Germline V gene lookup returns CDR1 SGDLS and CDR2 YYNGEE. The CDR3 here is CASSLADTGELFF. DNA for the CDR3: TGTGCCAGCAGCCTGGCGGACACCGGGGAGCTGTTTTTT.